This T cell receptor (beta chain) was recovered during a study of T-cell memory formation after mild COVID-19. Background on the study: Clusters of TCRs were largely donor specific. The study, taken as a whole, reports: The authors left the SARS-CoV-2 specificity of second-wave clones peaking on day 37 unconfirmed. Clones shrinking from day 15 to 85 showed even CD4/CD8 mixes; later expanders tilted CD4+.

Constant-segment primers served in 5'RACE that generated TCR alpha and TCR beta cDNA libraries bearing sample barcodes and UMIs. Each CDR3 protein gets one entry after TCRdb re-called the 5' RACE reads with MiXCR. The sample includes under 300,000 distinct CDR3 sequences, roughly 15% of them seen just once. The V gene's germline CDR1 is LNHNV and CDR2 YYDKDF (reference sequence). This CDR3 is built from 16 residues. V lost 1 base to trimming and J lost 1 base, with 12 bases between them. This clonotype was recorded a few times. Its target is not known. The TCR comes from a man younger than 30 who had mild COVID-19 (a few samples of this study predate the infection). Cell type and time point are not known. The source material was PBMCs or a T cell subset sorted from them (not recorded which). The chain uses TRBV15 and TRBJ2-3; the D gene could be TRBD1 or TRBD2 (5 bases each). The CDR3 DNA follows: TGTGCCACCAGCAGAGTTAGTACGGGGCGCACAGATACGCAGTATTTT. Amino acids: CATSRVSTGRTDTQYF.